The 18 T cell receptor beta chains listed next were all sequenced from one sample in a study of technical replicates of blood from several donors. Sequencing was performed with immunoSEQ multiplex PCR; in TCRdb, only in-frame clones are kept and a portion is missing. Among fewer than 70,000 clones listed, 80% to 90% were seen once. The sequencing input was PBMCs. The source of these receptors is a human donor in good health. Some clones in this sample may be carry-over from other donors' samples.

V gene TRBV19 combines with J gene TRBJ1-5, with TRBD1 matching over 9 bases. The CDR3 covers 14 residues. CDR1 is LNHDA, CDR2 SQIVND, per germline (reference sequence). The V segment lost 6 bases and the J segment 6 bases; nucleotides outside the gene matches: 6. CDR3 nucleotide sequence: TGTGCCAGTAGCCAAAGGGACAGGGTTCAGCCCCAGCATTTT. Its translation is CASSQRDRVQPQHF.

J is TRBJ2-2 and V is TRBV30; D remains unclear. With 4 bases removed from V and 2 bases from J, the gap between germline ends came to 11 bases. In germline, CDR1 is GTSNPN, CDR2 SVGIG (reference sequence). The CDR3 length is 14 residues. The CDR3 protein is CAWKIVINTGELFF. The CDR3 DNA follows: TGTGCCTGGAAGATAGTGATCAACACCGGGGAGCTGTTTTTT.

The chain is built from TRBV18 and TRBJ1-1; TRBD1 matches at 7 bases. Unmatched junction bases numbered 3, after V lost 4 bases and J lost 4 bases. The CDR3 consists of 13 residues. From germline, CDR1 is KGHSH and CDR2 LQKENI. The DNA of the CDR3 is TGTGCCAGCTCACAGACAGGGAGCACTGAAGCTTTCTTT. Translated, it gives CASSQTGSTEAFF.

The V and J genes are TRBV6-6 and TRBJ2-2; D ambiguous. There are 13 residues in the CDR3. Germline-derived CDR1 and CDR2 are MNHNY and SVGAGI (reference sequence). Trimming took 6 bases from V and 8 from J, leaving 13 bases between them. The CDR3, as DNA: TGTGCCAGCAGACAAACCCAGAGGGGGGAGCTGTTTTTT. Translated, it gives CASRQTQRGELFF.

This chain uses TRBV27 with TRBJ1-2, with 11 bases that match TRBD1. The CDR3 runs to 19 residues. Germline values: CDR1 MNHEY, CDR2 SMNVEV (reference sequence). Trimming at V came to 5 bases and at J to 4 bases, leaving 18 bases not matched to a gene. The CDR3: CASSRQPGTGGRLAYGYTF. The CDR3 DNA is TGTGCCAGCAGTCGACAACCGGGGACAGGGGGTAGGCTGGCCTATGGCTACACCTTC.

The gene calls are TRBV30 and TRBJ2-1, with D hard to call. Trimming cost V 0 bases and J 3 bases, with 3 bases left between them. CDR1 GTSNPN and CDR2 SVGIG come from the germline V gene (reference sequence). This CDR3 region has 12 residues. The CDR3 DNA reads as TGTGCCTGGAGTGTACTCTACAATGAGCAGTTCTTC. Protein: CAWSVLYNEQFF.

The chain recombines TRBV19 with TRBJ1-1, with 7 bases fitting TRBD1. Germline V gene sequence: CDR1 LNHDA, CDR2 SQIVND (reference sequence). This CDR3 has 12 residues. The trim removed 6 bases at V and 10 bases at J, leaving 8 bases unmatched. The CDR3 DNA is TGTGCCAGTAGATGGGACAGCCAAGCAGCTTTCTTT. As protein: CASRWDSQAAFF.

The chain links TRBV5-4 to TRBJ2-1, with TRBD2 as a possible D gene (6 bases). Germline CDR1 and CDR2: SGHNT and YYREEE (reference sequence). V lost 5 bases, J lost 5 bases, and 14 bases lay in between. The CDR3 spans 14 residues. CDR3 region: CASRRLGEDNEQFF. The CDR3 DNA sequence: TGTGCCAGCAGGCGTCTCGGGGAGGACAATGAGCAGTTCTTC.

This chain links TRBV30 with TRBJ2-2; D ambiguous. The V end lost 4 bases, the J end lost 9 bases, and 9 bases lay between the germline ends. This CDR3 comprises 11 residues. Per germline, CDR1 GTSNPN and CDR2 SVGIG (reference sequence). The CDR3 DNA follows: TGTGCCTGGACCCCTCTCCGGGAGCTGTTTTTT. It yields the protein CAWTPLRELFF.

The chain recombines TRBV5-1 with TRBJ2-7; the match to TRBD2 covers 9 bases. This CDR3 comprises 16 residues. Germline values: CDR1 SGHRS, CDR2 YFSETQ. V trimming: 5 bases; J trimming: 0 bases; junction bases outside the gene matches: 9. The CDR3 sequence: CASSTGLAIYSYEQYF. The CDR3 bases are TGCGCCAGCAGTACGGGACTAGCTATATACTCCTACGAGCAGTACTTC. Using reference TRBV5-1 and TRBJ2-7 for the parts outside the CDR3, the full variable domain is KAGVTQTPRYLIKTRGQQVTLSCSPISGHRSVSWYQQTPGQGLQFLFEYFSETQRNKGNFPGRFSGRQFSNSRSEMNVSTLELGDSALYLCASSTGLAIYSYEQYFGPGTRLTVT.

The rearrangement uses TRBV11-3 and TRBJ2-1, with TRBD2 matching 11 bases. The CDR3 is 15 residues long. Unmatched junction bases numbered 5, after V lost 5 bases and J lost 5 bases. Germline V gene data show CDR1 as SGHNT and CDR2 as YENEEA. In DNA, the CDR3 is TGTGCCAGCAGCGACCCGGGACTAGCGGACAATGAGCAGTTCTTC. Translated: CASSDPGLADNEQFF.

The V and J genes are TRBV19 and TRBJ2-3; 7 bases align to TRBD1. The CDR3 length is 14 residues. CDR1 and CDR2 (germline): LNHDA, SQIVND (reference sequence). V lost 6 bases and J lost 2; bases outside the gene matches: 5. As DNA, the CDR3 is TGTGCCAGTAGCAGGGGGTCCCACACAGATACGCAGTATTTT. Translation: CASSRGSHTDTQYF.

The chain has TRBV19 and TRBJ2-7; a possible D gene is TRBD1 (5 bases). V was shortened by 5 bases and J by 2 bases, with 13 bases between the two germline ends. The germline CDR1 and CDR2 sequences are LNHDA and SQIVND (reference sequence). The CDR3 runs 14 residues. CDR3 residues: CASSETEIPYEQYF. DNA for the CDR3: TGTGCCAGTAGTGAGACAGAGATACCCTACGAGCAGTACTTC.

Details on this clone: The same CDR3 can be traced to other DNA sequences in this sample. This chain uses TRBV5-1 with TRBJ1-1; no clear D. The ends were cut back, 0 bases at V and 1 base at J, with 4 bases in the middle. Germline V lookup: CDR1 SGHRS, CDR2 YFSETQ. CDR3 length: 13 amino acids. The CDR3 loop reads CASSLAGNTEAFF. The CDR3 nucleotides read TGCGCCAGCAGCTTGGCAGGGAACACTGAAGCTTTCTTT.

The DNA of the CDR3 is TGTGCCAGCAGGGAGCAGGGTCTCGACGAGCAGTACTTC. It specifies CASREQGLDEQYF. The genes are TRBV6-5 and TRBJ2-7; tentatively, D is TRBD1 (5 bases). The germline V and J ends were trimmed by 6 bases and 5 bases, with 14 bases remaining between them. CDR3 length: 13 amino acids. The germline CDR1 and CDR2 sequences are MNHEY and SVGAGI.

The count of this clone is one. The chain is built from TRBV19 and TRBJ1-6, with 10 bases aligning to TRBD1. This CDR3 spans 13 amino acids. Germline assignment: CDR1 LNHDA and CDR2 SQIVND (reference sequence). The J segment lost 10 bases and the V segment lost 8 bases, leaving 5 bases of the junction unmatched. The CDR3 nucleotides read TGTGCCAGTGCCGTGGACAGGGGGTCACCCCTCCACTTT. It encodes CASAVDRGSPLHF.

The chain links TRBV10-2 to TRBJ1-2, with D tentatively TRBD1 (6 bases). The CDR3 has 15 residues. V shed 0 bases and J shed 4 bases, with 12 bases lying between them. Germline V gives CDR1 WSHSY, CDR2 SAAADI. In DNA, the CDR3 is TGCGCCAGCAGTGAGTCGACCCTGGACAGCTATGGCTACACCTTC. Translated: CASSESTLDSYGYTF.

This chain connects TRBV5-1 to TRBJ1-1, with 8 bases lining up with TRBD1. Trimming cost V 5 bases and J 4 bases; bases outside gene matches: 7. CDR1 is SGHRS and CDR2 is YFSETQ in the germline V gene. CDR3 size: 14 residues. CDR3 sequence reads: CASSQGAEITEAFF. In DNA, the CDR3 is TGCGCCAGCAGTCAGGGGGCCGAGATCACTGAAGCTTTCTTT. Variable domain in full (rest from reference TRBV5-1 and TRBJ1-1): KAGVTQTPRYLIKTRGQQVTLSCSPISGHRSVSWYQQTPGQGLQFLFEYFSETQRNKGNFPGRFSGRQFSNSRSEMNVSTLELGDSALYLCASSQGAEITEAFFGQGTRLTVV.